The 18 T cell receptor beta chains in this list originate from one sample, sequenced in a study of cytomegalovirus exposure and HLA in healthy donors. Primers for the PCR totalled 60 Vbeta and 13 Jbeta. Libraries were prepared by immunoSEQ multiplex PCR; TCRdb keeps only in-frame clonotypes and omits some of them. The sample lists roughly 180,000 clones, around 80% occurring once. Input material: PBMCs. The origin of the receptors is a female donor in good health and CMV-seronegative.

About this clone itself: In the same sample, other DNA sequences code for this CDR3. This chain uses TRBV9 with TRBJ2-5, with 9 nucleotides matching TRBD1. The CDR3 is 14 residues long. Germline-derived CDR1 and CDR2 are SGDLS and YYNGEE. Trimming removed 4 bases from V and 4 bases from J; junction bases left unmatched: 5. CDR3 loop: CASSFQDRGETQYF. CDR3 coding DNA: TGTGCCAGCAGCTTCCAGGACAGGGGAGAGACCCAGTACTTC. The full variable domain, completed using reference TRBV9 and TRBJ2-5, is DSGVTQTPKHLITATGQRVTLRCSPRSGDLSVYWYQQSLDQGLQFLIQYYNGEERAKGNILERFSAQQFPDLHSELNLSSLELGDSALYFCASSFQDRGETQYFGPGTRLLVL.

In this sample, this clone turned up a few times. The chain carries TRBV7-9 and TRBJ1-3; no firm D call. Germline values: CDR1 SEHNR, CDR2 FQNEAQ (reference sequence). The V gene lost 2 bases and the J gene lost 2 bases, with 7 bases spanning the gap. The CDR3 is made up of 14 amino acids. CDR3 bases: TGTGCCAGCAGCTTACGGGGTACTGGAAACACCATATATTTT. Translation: CASSLRGTGNTIYF.

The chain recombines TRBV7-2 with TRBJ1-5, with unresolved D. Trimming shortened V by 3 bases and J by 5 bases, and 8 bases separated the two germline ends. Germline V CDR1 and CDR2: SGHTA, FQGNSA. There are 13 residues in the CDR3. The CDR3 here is CASSLSLDQPQHF. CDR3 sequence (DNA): TGTGCCAGCAGCTTGTCACTGGATCAGCCCCAGCATTTT.

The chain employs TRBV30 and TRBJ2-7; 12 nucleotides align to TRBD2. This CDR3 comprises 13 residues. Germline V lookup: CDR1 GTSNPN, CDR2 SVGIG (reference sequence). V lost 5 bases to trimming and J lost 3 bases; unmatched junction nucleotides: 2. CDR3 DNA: TGTGCCTGGGAGGGACTAGCGGGCTACGAGCAGTACTTC. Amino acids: CAWEGLAGYEQYF.

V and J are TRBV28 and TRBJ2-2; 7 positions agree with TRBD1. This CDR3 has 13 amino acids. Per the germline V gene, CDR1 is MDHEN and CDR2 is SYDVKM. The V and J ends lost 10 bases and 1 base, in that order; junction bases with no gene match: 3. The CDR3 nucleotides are TGTGCCACCAGGACAGGGAACACCGGGGAGCTGTTTTTT. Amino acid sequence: CATRTGNTGELFF.

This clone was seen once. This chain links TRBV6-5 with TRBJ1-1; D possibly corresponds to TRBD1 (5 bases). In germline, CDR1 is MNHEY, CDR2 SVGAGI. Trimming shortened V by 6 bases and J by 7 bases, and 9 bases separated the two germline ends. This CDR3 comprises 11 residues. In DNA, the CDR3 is TGTGCCAGCAGCGGGGGTATTGAAGCTTTCTTT. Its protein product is CASSGGIEAFF.

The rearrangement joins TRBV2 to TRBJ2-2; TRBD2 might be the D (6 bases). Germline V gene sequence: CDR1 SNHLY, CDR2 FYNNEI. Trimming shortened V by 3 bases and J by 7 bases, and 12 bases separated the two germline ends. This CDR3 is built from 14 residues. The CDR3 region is CASSEEGFGGELFF. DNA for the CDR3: TGTGCCAGCAGTGAGGAGGGGTTTGGCGGGGAGCTGTTTTTT.

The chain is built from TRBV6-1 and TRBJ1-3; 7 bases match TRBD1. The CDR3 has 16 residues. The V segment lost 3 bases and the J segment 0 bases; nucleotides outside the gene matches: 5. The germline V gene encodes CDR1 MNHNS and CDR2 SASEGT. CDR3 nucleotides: TGTGCCAGCAGTGATGGGACAGTTGCCTCTGGAAACACCATATATTTT. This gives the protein CASSDGTVASGNTIYF.

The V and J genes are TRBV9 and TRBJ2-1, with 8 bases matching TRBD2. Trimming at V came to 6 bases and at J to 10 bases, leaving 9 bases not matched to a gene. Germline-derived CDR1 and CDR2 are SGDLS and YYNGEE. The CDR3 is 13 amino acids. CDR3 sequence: CASTPGGGEEQFF. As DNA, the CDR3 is TGTGCCAGCACCCCCGGGGGGGGCGAGGAGCAGTTCTTC.

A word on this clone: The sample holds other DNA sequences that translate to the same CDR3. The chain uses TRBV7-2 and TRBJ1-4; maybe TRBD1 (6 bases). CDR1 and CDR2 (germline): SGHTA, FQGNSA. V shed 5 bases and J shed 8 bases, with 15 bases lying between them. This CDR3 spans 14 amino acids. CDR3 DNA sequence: TGTGCCAGCAGCCTTTCCGGGGGGCGGGAAAAACTGTTTTTT. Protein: CASSLSGGREKLFF.

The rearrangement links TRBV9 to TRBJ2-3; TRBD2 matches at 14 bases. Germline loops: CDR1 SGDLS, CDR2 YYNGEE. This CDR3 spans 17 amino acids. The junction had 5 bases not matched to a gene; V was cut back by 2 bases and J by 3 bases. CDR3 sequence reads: CASSVRLAGGGTDTQYF. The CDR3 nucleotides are TGTGCCAGCAGCGTGAGACTAGCGGGGGGGGGTACAGATACGCAGTATTTT.

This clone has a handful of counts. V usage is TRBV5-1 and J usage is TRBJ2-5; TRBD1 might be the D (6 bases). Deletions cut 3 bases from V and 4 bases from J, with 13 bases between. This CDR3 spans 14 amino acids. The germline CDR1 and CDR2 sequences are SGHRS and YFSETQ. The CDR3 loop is CASSSQGRLETQYF. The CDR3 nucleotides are TGCGCCAGCAGCTCACAGGGTCGGCTAGAGACCCAGTACTTC.

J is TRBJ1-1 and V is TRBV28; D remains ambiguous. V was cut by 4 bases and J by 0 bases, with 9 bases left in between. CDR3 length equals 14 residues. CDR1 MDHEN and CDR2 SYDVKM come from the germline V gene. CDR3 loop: CASSSGGMNTEAFF. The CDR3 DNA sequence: TGTGCCAGCAGTTCCGGAGGGATGAACACTGAAGCTTTCTTT. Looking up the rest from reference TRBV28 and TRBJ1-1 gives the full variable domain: DVKVTQSSRYLVKRTGEKVFLECVQDMDHENMFWYRQDPGLGLRLIYFSYDVKMKEKGDIPEGYSVSREKKERFSLILESASTNQTSMYLCASSSGGMNTEAFFGQGTRLTVV.

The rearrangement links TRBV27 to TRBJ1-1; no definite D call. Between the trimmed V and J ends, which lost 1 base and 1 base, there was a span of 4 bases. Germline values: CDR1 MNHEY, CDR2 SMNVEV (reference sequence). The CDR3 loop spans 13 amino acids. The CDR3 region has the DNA TGTGCCAGCAGTTTATACAGGAACACTGAAGCTTTCTTT. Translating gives CASSLYRNTEAFF.

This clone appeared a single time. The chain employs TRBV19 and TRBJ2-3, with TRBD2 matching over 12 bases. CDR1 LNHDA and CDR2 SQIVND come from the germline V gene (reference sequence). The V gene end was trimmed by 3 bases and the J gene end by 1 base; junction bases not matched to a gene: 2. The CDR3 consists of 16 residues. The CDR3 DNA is TGTGCCAGTAGTATGGGACTAGCGGGCCGCACAGATACGCAGTATTTT. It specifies CASSMGLAGRTDTQYF.

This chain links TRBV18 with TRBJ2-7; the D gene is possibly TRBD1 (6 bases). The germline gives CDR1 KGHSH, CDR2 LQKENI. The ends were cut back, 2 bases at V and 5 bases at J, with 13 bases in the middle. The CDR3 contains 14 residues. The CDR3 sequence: CASSPGQGSDEQYF. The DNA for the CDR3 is TGTGCCAGCTCACCAGGGCAGGGGAGCGACGAGCAGTACTTC.

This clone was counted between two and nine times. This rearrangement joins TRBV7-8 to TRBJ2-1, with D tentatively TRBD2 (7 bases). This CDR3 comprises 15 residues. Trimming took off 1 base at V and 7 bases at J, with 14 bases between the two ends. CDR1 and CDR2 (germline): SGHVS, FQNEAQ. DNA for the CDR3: TGTGCCAGCAGCTTAGGGGGGGCCGGGGGGAATGAGCAGTTCTTC. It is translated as CASSLGGAGGNEQFF.

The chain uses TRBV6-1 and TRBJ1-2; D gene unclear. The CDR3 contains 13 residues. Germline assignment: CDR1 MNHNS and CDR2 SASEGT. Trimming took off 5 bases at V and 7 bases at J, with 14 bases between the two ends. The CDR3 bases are TGTGCCAGCAGTTATGGGCGGGATCGTGGCTACACCTTC. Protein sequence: CASSYGRDRGYTF.